One and the same sample provided the 3 T cell receptor beta chains below, sequenced in a study of blood T cell repertoires in COVID-19. Profiling relied on immunoSEQ multiplex PCR, and the TCRdb table lists in-frame clones only, not all of them. Of 120,000 to 150,000 clones in the sample, 84% were seen once. The specimen sequenced was peripheral blood. The receptor source for this set is a human donor in a cohort sampled during active COVID-19.

The CDR3 nucleotides are TGTGCCAGCAGTAAGACATATAACACCGGGGAGCTGTTTTTT. Translated: CASSKTYNTGELFF. The V gene is TRBV27, the J gene TRBJ2-2; D gene ambiguous. CDR1 MNHEY and CDR2 SMNVEV come from the germline V gene (reference sequence). V lost 5 bases to trimming and J lost 2 bases, with 9 bases between them. There are 14 residues in the CDR3.

The chain is built from TRBV7-3 and TRBJ1-1; D is possibly TRBD1 (5 bases). V gave up 0 bases and J gave up 1 base, with 18 bases separating them. The germline V gene encodes CDR1 SGHTA and CDR2 FQGTGA. The CDR3 runs 18 residues. The CDR3 DNA follows: TGTGCCAGCAGCTTAACGACGGTAGGGGCCGGTGGGAACACTGAAGCTTTCTTT. This encodes CASSLTTVGAGGNTEAFF.

J is TRBJ1-2 and V is TRBV4-1; 9 bases agree with TRBD1. Germline CDR1 MGHRA, CDR2 YSYEKL. J was trimmed by 3 bases and V by 0 bases; bases with no gene match: 8. The CDR3 is made up of 17 amino acids. The CDR3 region has the DNA TGCGCCAGCAGCCAAGATGGAGACAGGGGGAGCGACTATGGCTACACCTTC. Residues: CASSQDGDRGSDYGYTF.